These 21 T cell receptor beta chains were sequenced from one sample in a study of cytomegalovirus exposure and HLA in healthy donors. Primers for the PCR totalled 60 Vbeta and 13 Jbeta. Libraries were prepared by immunoSEQ multiplex PCR; TCRdb keeps only in-frame clonotypes and omits some of them. The table has around 140,000 clones, 74% seen once. Sequences were obtained from PBMCs. All receptors derive from a male donor in good health and CMV-seronegative.

This clone was detected a few times. The chain links TRBV28 to TRBJ2-5; 9 bases map to TRBD1. CDR1 and CDR2 (germline): MDHEN, SYDVKM. This CDR3 contains 19 residues. V shed 3 bases and J 2 bases; nucleotides not matched to a gene: 16. The CDR3 here is CASSFPPLDRGNPQETQYF. DNA for the CDR3: TGTGCCAGCAGTTTTCCGCCACTTGACAGGGGGAATCCTCAAGAGACCCAGTACTTC.

This sequence joins TRBV11-2 and TRBJ2-1, with 8 bases identical to TRBD2. After removal of 6 bases from V and 0 bases from J, the junction contained 7 bases not matched to a gene. The CDR3 contains 16 residues. Germline CDR1 and CDR2: SGHAT and FQNNGV. This CDR3 is CASRSIAGPSYNEQFF. CDR3 sequence (DNA): TGTGCCAGCAGATCTATAGCGGGACCCTCCTACAATGAGCAGTTCTTC.

The chain couples TRBV29-1 to TRBJ1-3; D not certain. CDR1 is SQVTM and CDR2 is ANQGSEA in the germline V gene. Trimming pared 7 bases from V and 4 bases from J, leaving 8 bases between. The CDR3 spans 11 residues. The CDR3, as DNA: TGCAGCGGCCACGGGGGAAACACCATATATTTT. Translation gives CSGHGGNTIYF.

This clone was seen once. This chain links TRBV5-8 with TRBJ1-1, with a possible D match to TRBD1 (6 bases). The V gene lost 0 bases and the J gene lost 5 bases, with 17 bases spanning the gap. The CDR3 covers 16 residues. From germline, CDR1 is SGHTS and CDR2 YDEGEE. CDR3 sequence reads: CASSLVGTGSWTEAFF. CDR3 sequence (DNA): TGTGCCAGCAGCTTGGTGGGTACAGGGTCTTGGACTGAAGCTTTCTTT.

The CDR3: CASSIPRGVDYGYTF. The CDR3 DNA sequence: TGTGCCAGTAGTATACCCAGGGGTGTCGACTATGGCTACACCTTC. This rearrangement joins TRBV19 to TRBJ1-2, with D possibly TRBD1 on 6 matching bases. CDR3 length: 15 residues. Germline-derived CDR1 and CDR2 are LNHDA and SQIVND (reference sequence). The ends were cut back, 2 bases at V and 3 bases at J, with 13 bases in the middle.

The chain combines TRBV6-5 with TRBJ1-2, with 7 bases lining up with TRBD1. Germline CDR1 is MNHEY and CDR2 is SVGAGI. Losses at the gene ends were 5 bases for V and 0 bases for J; bases not matched to a gene: 0. The CDR3 spans 13 residues. CDR3 residues: CASSQGANYGYTF. The CDR3 DNA follows: TGTGCCAGCAGTCAGGGGGCTAACTATGGCTACACCTTC.

The genes are TRBV5-4 and TRBJ1-6, with D hard to call. The germline V and J ends were trimmed by 4 bases and 4 bases, with 12 bases remaining between them. Germline CDR1 is SGHNT and CDR2 is YYREEE (reference sequence). The CDR3 sequence is 15 residues long. CDR3 in DNA: TGTGCCAGCAGCCCACGGGAGTCATATAATTCACCCCTCCACTTT. Protein sequence: CASSPRESYNSPLHF.

A few counts support this clone. The chain carries TRBV6-5 and TRBJ1-1; D not resolved. The germline gives CDR1 MNHEY, CDR2 SVGAGI. The CDR3 runs to 16 residues. V was clipped by 2 bases and J by 3 bases, with 16 bases between them. The chain's CDR3 is CASSYTPTTGYTEAFF. In nucleotides, the CDR3 is TGTGCCAGCAGTTACACCCCGACAACGGGGTACACTGAAGCTTTCTTT.

This rearrangement joins TRBV28 to TRBJ1-1, with TRBD1 matching 7 bases. The V and J ends lost 5 bases and 5 bases, in that order; junction bases with no gene match: 8. Germline V gives CDR1 MDHEN, CDR2 SYDVKM. This CDR3 comprises 14 residues. CDR3 DNA: TGTGCCAGCAGTCTCGACAGGGTCAGGACTGAAGCTTTCTTT. Its translation is CASSLDRVRTEAFF.

The genes are TRBV5-5 and TRBJ2-2; 9 bases fit TRBD2. Germline CDR1 SGHKS, CDR2 YYEKEE (reference sequence). CDR3 length: 16 residues. V dropped 3 bases and J dropped 5; count of bases not matched to a gene: 8. This CDR3 is CASSSTSGPPTGELFF. In DNA form, the CDR3 reads TGTGCCAGCAGCTCCACTAGCGGGCCCCCGACCGGGGAGCTGTTTTTT. Variable domain in full (rest from reference TRBV5-5 and TRBJ2-2): DAGVTQSPTHLIKTRGQQVTLRCSPISGHKSVSWYQQVLGQGPQFIFQYYEKEERGRGNFPDRFSARQFPNYSSELNVNALLLGDSALYLCASSSTSGPPTGELFFGEGSRLTVL.

This sequence joins TRBV6-1 and TRBJ2-5; 7 bases map to TRBD1. Germline CDR1 is MNHNS and CDR2 is SASEGT. After removal of 6 bases from V and 4 bases from J, the junction contained 5 bases not matched to a gene. This CDR3 is built from 13 residues. The CDR3 is CASRETGVETQYF. The CDR3 DNA is TGTGCCAGCAGGGAAACAGGGGTAGAGACCCAGTACTTC.

The chain joins TRBV29-1 to TRBJ2-7, with 8 positions matching TRBD1. This CDR3 is 14 amino acids long. CDR1 SQVTM and CDR2 ANQGSEA come from the germline V gene. Unmatched junction bases numbered 12, after V lost 7 bases and J lost 4 bases. CDR3 DNA sequence: TGCAGCGCTTTCATTGGACAGGGTGTATACGAGCAGTACTTC. Amino acid sequence: CSAFIGQGVYEQYF.

This clone was seen just once. The V and J genes are TRBV7-2 and TRBJ1-2; TRBD1 agrees at 10 bases. V lost 5 bases and J lost 5; bases outside the gene matches: 8. The CDR3 consists of 15 residues. Germline V CDR1 and CDR2: SGHTA, FQGNSA. The CDR3 DNA sequence: TGTGCCAGCAGCCAGCCGGGACAGGGGTCTTATGGCTACACCTTC. It yields the protein CASSQPGQGSYGYTF.

The CDR3 here is CASSPPDGVLGGYTF. CDR3 coding DNA: TGTGCCAGCTCACCGCCGGACGGGGTCCTCGGAGGCTACACCTTC. The chain is built from TRBV18 and TRBJ1-2; no definite D call. The V gene lost 3 bases and the J gene lost 8 bases, with 19 bases spanning the gap. The germline V gene has CDR1 KGHSH and CDR2 LQKENI. This CDR3 region has 15 residues.

The V call is TRBV15, the J call TRBJ1-4, with no clear D. V lost 5 bases, J lost 6 bases, and 16 bases lay in between. Germline CDR1 LNHNV, CDR2 YYDKDF (reference sequence). CDR3 length equals 15 residues. For the CDR3, the DNA is TGTGCCACCAGCCCCCAGCCGGGAAACGATGAAAAACTGTTTTTT. It encodes CATSPQPGNDEKLFF.

This rearrangement joins TRBV7-9 to TRBJ2-5; 9 nucleotides agree with TRBD1. Germline-derived CDR1 and CDR2 are SEHNR and FQNEAQ (reference sequence). This CDR3 is built from 15 residues. V lost 4 bases, J lost 4 bases, and 7 bases stayed unmatched. In DNA form, the CDR3 reads TGTGCCAGCAGCTCCGACAGGGGGTCGCGAGAGACCCAGTACTTC. It encodes CASSSDRGSRETQYF.

The CDR3 loop reads CASSEAGRGKYQPQHF. The CDR3 region has the DNA TGTGCCAGCAGTGAAGCGGGCAGGGGCAAGTATCAGCCCCAGCATTTT. The rearrangement links TRBV6-1 to TRBJ1-5; weak D call: TRBD1 (6 bases). CDR3 length: 16 residues. In germline, CDR1 is MNHNS, CDR2 SASEGT. Trimming removed 0 bases at V and 5 bases at J, with 14 bases between.

The chain uses TRBV11-3 and TRBJ2-3; no clear D. V was clipped by 3 bases and J by 4 bases, with 5 bases between them. The CDR3 sequence is 12 residues long. Germline V gene sequence: CDR1 SGHNT, CDR2 YENEEA. The CDR3 sequence: CASSFSSDTQYF. Here the CDR3 DNA reads TGTGCCAGCAGCTTTAGCTCAGATACGCAGTATTTT.

This chain uses TRBV19 with TRBJ2-7; weak D call: TRBD2 (6 bases). The V gene lost 9 bases and the J gene lost 1 base, with 16 bases spanning the gap. Per the germline V gene, CDR1 is LNHDA and CDR2 is SQIVND (reference sequence). The CDR3 runs to 14 residues. The CDR3 is CARWGRDCSYEQYF. The CDR3 coding sequence is TGTGCCAGATGGGGCCGGGACTGTTCCTACGAGCAGTACTTC.

The chain recombines TRBV29-1 with TRBJ1-1; maybe TRBD1 (5 bases). V was clipped by 4 bases and J by 10 bases, with 13 bases between them. The CDR3 extends over 11 amino acids. CDR1 is SQVTM and CDR2 is ANQGSEA in the germline V gene. CDR3 nucleotides: TGCAGCGTTGTTGGCCAGGGCGCAGCTTTCTTT. As protein: CSVVGQGAAFF.

This chain connects TRBV6-6 to TRBJ1-4; D remains ambiguous. V lost 6 bases to trimming and J lost 6 bases, with 8 bases between them. There are 12 residues in the CDR3. CDR1 and CDR2 (germline): MNHNY, SVGAGI (reference sequence). Here the CDR3 reads CASSLLDEKLFF. The CDR3 DNA reads TGTGCCAGCAGCCTTCTTGATGAAAAACTGTTTTTT.